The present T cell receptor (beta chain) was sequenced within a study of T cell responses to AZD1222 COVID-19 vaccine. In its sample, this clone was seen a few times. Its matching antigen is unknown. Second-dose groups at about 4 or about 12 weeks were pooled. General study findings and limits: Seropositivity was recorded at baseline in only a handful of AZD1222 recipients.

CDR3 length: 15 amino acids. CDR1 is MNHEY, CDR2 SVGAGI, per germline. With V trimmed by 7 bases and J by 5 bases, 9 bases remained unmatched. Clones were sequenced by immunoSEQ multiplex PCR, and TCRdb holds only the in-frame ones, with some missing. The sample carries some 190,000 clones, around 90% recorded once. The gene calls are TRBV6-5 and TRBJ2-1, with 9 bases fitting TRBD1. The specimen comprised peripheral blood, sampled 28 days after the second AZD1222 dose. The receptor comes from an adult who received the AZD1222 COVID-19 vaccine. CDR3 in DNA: TGTGCCAGCACTGTGACAGGGGGTGGGGACAATGAGCAGTTCTTC. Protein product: CASTVTGGGDNEQFF.